Each of the 30 T cell receptor beta chains below was sequenced from the same sample in a study of T cell responses to AZD1222 COVID-19 vaccine (dated by TCRdb to about 2021). Library generation was performed with the immunoSEQ multiplex PCR assay. The table comes from immuneACCESS by way of TCRdb, which keeps in-frame sequences with V and J called. Part of the clones is missing from these tables; in studies checked, under half for an unresolved V gene and the rest for unknown reasons. The sample records over 150,000 clones, roughly 92% of which are singletons. The ten largest clones add up to 1.6% of the sample. The meaning of the sample's time point label: baseline before first vaccination. The sample here was peripheral blood, taken on day 0 of AZD1222 vaccination. These receptors originate from an adult in good health.

V and J are TRBV5-4 and TRBJ1-1; unclear D gene. The V end was cut by 4 bases, the J end by 1 base, with 14 bases between. CDR1 and CDR2 (germline): SGHNT, YYREEE (reference sequence). The CDR3 sequence is 15 residues long. CDR3 in amino acids: CASSVPGIRNTEAFF. The CDR3 bases are TGTGCCAGCAGCGTACCCGGGATTCGGAACACTGAAGCTTTCTTT.

The chain is built from TRBV2 and TRBJ1-6; a weak D match, TRBD1 (6 bases). Germline V gene sequence: CDR1 SNHLY, CDR2 FYNNEI. CDR3 length: 15 residues. V was shortened by 4 bases and J by 9 bases, with 16 bases between the two germline ends. The CDR3 loop reads CASSVQGPWASPLHF. CDR3 nucleotide sequence: TGTGCCAGCAGTGTACAGGGCCCCTGGGCTTCACCCCTCCACTTT.

The gene calls are TRBV2 and TRBJ1-5, with D perhaps TRBD1 (5 bases). The CDR3 consists of 15 residues. V lost 5 bases, J lost 2 bases, and 13 bases lay in between. The germline CDR1 and CDR2 sequences are SNHLY and FYNNEI. The CDR3 nucleotides are TGTGCCAGCAGTCCGGGACTGTTTGGCAATCAGCCCCAGCATTTT. Its protein product is CASSPGLFGNQPQHF.

J is TRBJ2-5 and V is TRBV19; D perhaps matches TRBD1 (6 bases). The CDR3 covers 13 residues. Germline values: CDR1 LNHDA, CDR2 SQIVND (reference sequence). The V and J ends lost 0 bases and 7 bases respectively, with 9 bases between them. In nucleotides, the CDR3 is TGTGCCAGTAGTATAGATAGGGGGAGGACCCAGTACTTC. It specifies CASSIDRGRTQYF.

The chain is built from TRBV11-2 and TRBJ1-2, with D perhaps TRBD1 (5 bases). V was cut by 5 bases and J by 3 bases, with 10 bases left in between. The germline V gene has CDR1 SGHAT and CDR2 FQNNGV. The CDR3 is 13 amino acids. This CDR3 is CASSRTRDYGYTF. The CDR3 DNA is TGTGCCAGCAGCCGAACCAGGGACTATGGCTACACCTTC.

This rearrangement joins TRBV7-3 to TRBJ2-1; 15 bases are shared with TRBD2. This CDR3 spans 15 amino acids. The junction had 6 bases not matched to a gene; V was cut back by 5 bases and J by 10 bases. Germline V gene sequence: CDR1 SGHTA, CDR2 FQGTGA. The CDR3 region has the DNA TGTGCCAGCAGCCTAGGGACTAGCGGGAGGTCGGAGCAGTTCTTC. It translates to CASSLGTSGRSEQFF.

This clone has a single count. This chain joins TRBV5-5 and TRBJ1-4; 7 bases are a match to TRBD1. This CDR3 has 14 amino acids. J gave up 8 bases and V 0 bases, and 4 bases lay outside the gene matches. Germline assignment: CDR1 SGHKS and CDR2 YYEKEE (reference sequence). The DNA of the CDR3 is TGTGCCAGCAGCTTGGGACAGGGACCCGAAAAACTGTTTTTT. As protein: CASSLGQGPEKLFF.

The chain carries TRBV5-5 and TRBJ1-2; 11 nucleotides align to TRBD1. The germline CDR1 and CDR2 sequences are SGHKS and YYEKEE (reference sequence). The CDR3 loop spans 15 amino acids. J gave up 5 bases and V 3 bases, and 6 bases lay outside the gene matches. The CDR3 region is CASSWGTGGRYGYTF. CDR3 coding DNA: TGTGCCAGCAGCTGGGGGACAGGGGGTCGGTATGGCTACACCTTC.

The chain combines TRBV10-2 with TRBJ2-1; 10 bases match TRBD2. Germline CDR1 is WSHSY and CDR2 is SAAADI. After removal of 3 bases from V and 9 bases from J, the junction contained 8 bases not matched to a gene. CDR3 length: 15 residues. Written as DNA, the CDR3 is TGCGCCAGCAGTGATCAGCGGGAGGGCCGGAGTGAGCAGTTCTTC. Protein: CASSDQREGRSEQFF.

This clone has just a few counts. The chain uses TRBV15 and TRBJ2-1, with 8 nucleotides matching TRBD2. CDR3 size: 14 residues. The V gene end was trimmed by 5 bases and the J gene end by 9 bases; junction bases not matched to a gene: 9. Germline assignment: CDR1 LNHNV and CDR2 YYDKDF (reference sequence). CDR3 nucleotide sequence: TGTGCCACCAGCTCTGAGAGCGGGAGAGGTGAGCAGTTCTTC. Protein product: CATSSESGRGEQFF. The full variable domain, with the rest looked up from reference TRBV15 and TRBJ2-1, is DAMVIQNPRYQVTQFGKPVTLSCSQTLNHNVMYWYQQKSSQAPKLLFHYYDKDFNNEADTPDNFQSRRPNTSFCFLDIRSPGLGDTAMYLCATSSESGRGEQFFGPGTRLTVL.

This rearrangement joins TRBV11-1 to TRBJ1-2, with D perhaps TRBD1 (6 bases). Trimming removed 5 bases from V and 5 bases from J, with 18 bases in between. The V gene's germline CDR1 is SGHAT and CDR2 FQDESV (reference sequence). The CDR3 is 15 residues long. In DNA, the CDR3 is TGTGCCAGCAGCCTATCGACAGGTGTACTTTATGGCTACACCTTC. Protein sequence: CASSLSTGVLYGYTF.

The V and J genes are TRBV28 and TRBJ1-6, with D unclear. The V gene lost 5 bases and the J gene lost 9 bases, with 17 bases spanning the gap. The CDR3 runs to 15 residues. Germline assignment: CDR1 MDHEN and CDR2 SYDVKM. The CDR3 reads CASSPREQSSSPLHF. In nucleotides, the CDR3 is TGTGCCAGCAGTCCCCGGGAACAGTCGAGTTCACCCCTCCACTTT. Filled out from reference TRBV28 and TRBJ1-6, the complete variable domain reads DVKVTQSSRYLVKRTGEKVFLECVQDMDHENMFWYRQDPGLGLRLIYFSYDVKMKEKGDIPEGYSVSREKKERFSLILESASTNQTSMYLCASSPREQSSSPLHFGNGTRLTVT.

The gene calls are TRBV21-1 and TRBJ2-3. TRBV21-1 is a recognized pseudogene. There are 13 residues in the CDR3. The CDR3 is CASRPTEGQGQYF. CDR3 sequence (DNA): TGTGCCAGCAGACCGACGGAAGGTCAAGGGCAGTATTTT.

CDR3 in amino acids: CASTQSSYNEQFF. Here the CDR3 DNA reads TGTGCCAGTACACAGAGCTCCTACAATGAGCAGTTCTTC. The rearrangement links TRBV19 to TRBJ2-1, with no clear D. CDR1 LNHDA and CDR2 SQIVND come from the germline V gene (reference sequence). This CDR3 comprises 13 residues. Between the trimmed V and J ends, which lost 7 bases and 0 bases, there was a span of 7 bases.

The rearrangement uses TRBV6-5 and TRBJ1-3; TRBD1 agrees at 8 bases. This CDR3 contains 13 residues. V was pared by 6 bases and J by 4 bases, with 2 bases of the junction left unmatched. From germline, CDR1 is MNHEY and CDR2 SVGAGI. The CDR3 is CASRQGVGNTIYF. The CDR3 DNA reads TGTGCCAGCAGACAGGGGGTGGGAAACACCATATATTTT.

The chain couples TRBV6-5 to TRBJ1-2, with D possibly matching TRBD1 (5 bases). V shed 0 bases and J shed 10 bases, with 9 bases lying between them. CDR3 length: 12 residues. The germline V gene encodes CDR1 MNHEY and CDR2 SVGAGI. CDR3 DNA: TGTGCCAGCAGTTACTCAAGGGGTGACTACACCTTC. The encoded protein is CASSYSRGDYTF.

The V gene is TRBV5-4, the J gene TRBJ2-1; 10 bases match TRBD2. This CDR3 comprises 17 residues. The germline CDR1 and CDR2 sequences are SGHNT and YYREEE (reference sequence). J was trimmed by 7 bases and V by 4 bases; bases with no gene match: 14. The DNA of the CDR3 is TGTGCCAGCAGCCCCCCTCGGAGCGGGAGGGCCAGGAATGAGCAGTTCTTC. Amino acid sequence: CASSPPRSGRARNEQFF.

A single count supports this clone. The rearrangement uses TRBV6-4 and TRBJ2-1, with TRBD2 as a possible D gene (6 bases). V was clipped by 6 bases and J by 9 bases, with 18 bases between them. The germline V gene has CDR1 MRHNA and CDR2 SNTAGT. This CDR3 comprises 14 residues. The CDR3 coding sequence is TGTGCCAGCAGCCCGAACCCTCCCGGGGGTGAGCAGTTCTTC. Encoded protein: CASSPNPPGGEQFF.

This sequence joins TRBV29-1 and TRBJ2-1; tentative D call: TRBD2 (5 bases). Trimming took 3 bases from V and 9 from J, leaving 12 bases between them. In germline, CDR1 is SQVTM, CDR2 ANQGSEA. The CDR3 runs 12 residues. CDR3 bases: TGCAGCGTTGATGAGGCTAGCAGTGAGCAGTTCTTC. It is translated as CSVDEASSEQFF.

The V gene is TRBV2, the J gene TRBJ2-7; D remains unclear. CDR1 and CDR2 from the germline V gene are SNHLY and FYNNEI. This CDR3 is 13 amino acids long. V lost 7 bases and J 0 bases, leaving 10 bases between the germline ends. CDR3 residues: CASKGISSYEQYF. For the CDR3, the DNA is TGTGCCAGCAAGGGCATTAGCTCCTACGAGCAGTACTTC.

The chain employs TRBV10-3 and TRBJ1-1; D gene ambiguous. Trimming removed 2 bases from V and 5 bases from J, with 6 bases in between. Germline CDR1 and CDR2: ENHRY and SYGVKD. This CDR3 contains 12 residues. The CDR3 loop is CAISEKSTEAFF. For the CDR3, the DNA is TGTGCCATCAGTGAGAAGTCGACTGAAGCTTTCTTT.

This clone was recorded only once. The gene calls are TRBV2 and TRBJ1-3, with D perhaps TRBD1 (5 bases). Germline CDR1 and CDR2: SNHLY and FYNNEI. Trimming removed 6 bases at V and 0 bases at J, with 12 bases between. There are 15 residues in the CDR3. The CDR3 is CASSPQALSGNTIYF. DNA for the CDR3: TGTGCCAGCAGCCCACAGGCCCTCTCTGGAAACACCATATATTTT.

The chain has TRBV7-9 and TRBJ1-1; the match to TRBD1 covers 7 bases. J lost 4 bases, V lost 5 bases, and 13 bases had no gene match. This CDR3 is 16 amino acids long. Germline assignment: CDR1 SEHNR and CDR2 FQNEAQ (reference sequence). The CDR3 nucleotides read TGTGCCAGCAGCCCGACGACAGGGCTCATCATCACTGAAGCTTTCTTT. Amino acids: CASSPTTGLIITEAFF.

The rearrangement uses TRBV30 and TRBJ1-2; TRBD1 agrees at 9 bases. This CDR3 has 13 amino acids. V lost 1 base, J lost 8 bases, and 5 bases stayed unmatched. Germline lookup yields CDR1 GTSNPN and CDR2 SVGIG (reference sequence). The CDR3 spells CAWSEGTGKGYTF. DNA for the CDR3: TGTGCCTGGAGTGAGGGGACAGGGAAAGGCTACACCTTC.

J is TRBJ2-7 and V is TRBV7-8; TRBD1 might be the D (6 bases). This CDR3 is 13 amino acids long. Per the germline V gene, CDR1 is SGHVS and CDR2 is FQNEAQ. V gave up 7 bases and J gave up 6 bases, with 16 bases separating them. In DNA, the CDR3 is TGTGCCAGCACCCCAGGGGTCCCACCCGAGCAGTACTTC. Amino acid sequence: CASTPGVPPEQYF.

The chain links TRBV11-2 to TRBJ2-7, with a weak D call TRBD2 (5 bases). V dropped 5 bases and J dropped 0 bases, with 14 bases sitting between them. Germline V lookup: CDR1 SGHAT, CDR2 FQNNGV. CDR3 length: 15 amino acids. The CDR3 protein is CASSPPPGNSYEQYF. The CDR3 nucleotides read TGTGCCAGCAGCCCCCCCCCGGGAAACTCCTACGAGCAGTACTTC.

This clone was observed once. The chain uses TRBV7-9 and TRBJ2-7; 7 nucleotides align to TRBD1. Unmatched junction bases numbered 9, after V lost 5 bases and J lost 2 bases. The germline CDR1 and CDR2 sequences are SEHNR and FQNEAQ (reference sequence). This CDR3 contains 15 residues. CDR3 nucleotide sequence: TGTGCCAGCAGCCAAAAGCAGGGGGATCCCTACGAGCAGTACTTC. Translation: CASSQKQGDPYEQYF.

The chain has TRBV6-6 and TRBJ1-4, with D possibly matching TRBD1 (6 bases). Germline lookup yields CDR1 MNHNY and CDR2 SVGAGI (reference sequence). V lost 8 bases, J lost 1 base, and 14 bases lay in between. CDR3 size: 15 residues. The chain's CDR3 is CASSQGFVTNEKLFF. CDR3 DNA: TGTGCCAGCTCCCAGGGGTTTGTAACTAATGAAAAACTGTTTTTT.

This chain connects TRBV6-2 or TRBV6-3 to TRBJ2-7; D call uncertain. The CDR3 is made up of 15 amino acids. V lost 2 bases and J lost 0, with 11 bases in between. The germline V gene encodes CDR1 MNHEY and CDR2 SVGEGT. The DNA of the CDR3 is TGTGCCAGCAGTTACCCGACTTCGAGCTCCTACGAGCAGTACTTC. Its protein product is CASSYPTSSSYEQYF.

The V call is TRBV5-8, the J call TRBJ2-3, with a weak D call TRBD2 (5 bases). The CDR3 sequence is 15 residues long. V was pared by 1 base and J by 6 bases, with 15 bases between. Germline values: CDR1 SGHTS, CDR2 YDEGEE. CDR3 sequence (DNA): TGTGCCAGCAGCTTGTCCCAGACGGGAAGCGATACGCAGTATTTT. Encoded protein: CASSLSQTGSDTQYF. The full variable domain, in which reference TRBV5-8 and TRBJ2-3 provide the parts outside the CDR3, is EAGVTQSPTHLIKTRGQQATLRCSPISGHTSVYWYQQALGLGLQFLLWYDEGEERNRGNFPPRFSGRQFPNYSSELNVNALELEDSALYLCASSLSQTGSDTQYFGPGTRLTVL.